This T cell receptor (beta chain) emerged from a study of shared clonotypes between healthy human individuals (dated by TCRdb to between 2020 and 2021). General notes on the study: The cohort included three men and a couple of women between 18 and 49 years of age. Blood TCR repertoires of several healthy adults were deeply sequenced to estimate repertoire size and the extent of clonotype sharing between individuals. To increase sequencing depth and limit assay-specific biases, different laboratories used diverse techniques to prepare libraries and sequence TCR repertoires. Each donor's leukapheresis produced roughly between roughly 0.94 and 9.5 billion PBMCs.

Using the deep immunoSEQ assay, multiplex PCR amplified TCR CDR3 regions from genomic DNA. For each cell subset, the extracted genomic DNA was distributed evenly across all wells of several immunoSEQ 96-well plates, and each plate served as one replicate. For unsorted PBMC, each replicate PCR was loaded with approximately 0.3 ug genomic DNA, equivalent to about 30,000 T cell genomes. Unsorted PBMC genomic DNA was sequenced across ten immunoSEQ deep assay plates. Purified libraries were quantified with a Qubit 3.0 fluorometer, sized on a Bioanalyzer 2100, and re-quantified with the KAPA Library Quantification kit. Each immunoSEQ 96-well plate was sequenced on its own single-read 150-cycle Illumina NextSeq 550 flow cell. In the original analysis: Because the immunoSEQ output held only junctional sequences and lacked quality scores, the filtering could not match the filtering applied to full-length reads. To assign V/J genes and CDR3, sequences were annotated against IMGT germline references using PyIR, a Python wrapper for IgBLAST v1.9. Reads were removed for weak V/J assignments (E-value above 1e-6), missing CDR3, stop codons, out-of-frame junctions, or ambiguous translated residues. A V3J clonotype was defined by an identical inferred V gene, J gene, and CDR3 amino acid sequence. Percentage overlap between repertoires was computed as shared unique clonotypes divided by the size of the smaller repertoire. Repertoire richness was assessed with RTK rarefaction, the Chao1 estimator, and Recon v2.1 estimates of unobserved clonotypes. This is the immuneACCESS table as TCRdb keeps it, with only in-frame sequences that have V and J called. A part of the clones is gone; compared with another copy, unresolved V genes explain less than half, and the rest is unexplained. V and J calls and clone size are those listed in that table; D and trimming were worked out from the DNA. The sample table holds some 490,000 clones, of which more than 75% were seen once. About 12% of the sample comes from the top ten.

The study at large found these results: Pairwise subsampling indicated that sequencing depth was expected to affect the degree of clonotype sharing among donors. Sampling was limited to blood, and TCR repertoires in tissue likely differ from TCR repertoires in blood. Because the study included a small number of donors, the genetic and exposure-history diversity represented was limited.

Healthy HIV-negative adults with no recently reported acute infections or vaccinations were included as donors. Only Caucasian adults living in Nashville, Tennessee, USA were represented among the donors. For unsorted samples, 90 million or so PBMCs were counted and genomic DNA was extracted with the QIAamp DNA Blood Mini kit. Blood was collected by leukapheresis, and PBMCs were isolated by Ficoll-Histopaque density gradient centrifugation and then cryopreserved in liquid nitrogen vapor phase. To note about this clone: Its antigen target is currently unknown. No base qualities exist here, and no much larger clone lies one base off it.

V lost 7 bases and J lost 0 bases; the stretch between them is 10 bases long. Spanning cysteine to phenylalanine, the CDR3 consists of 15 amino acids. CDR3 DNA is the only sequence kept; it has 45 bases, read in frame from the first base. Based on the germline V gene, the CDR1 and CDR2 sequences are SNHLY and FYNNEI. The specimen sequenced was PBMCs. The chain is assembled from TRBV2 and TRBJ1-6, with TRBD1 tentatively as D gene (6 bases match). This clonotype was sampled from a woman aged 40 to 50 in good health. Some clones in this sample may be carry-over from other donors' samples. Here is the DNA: TGTGCCAGCAACAGGGAGAGCTCCTATAATTCACCCCTCCACTTT. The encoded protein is CASNRESSYNSPLHF. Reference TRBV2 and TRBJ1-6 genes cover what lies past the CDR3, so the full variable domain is EPEVTQTPSHQVTQMGQEVILRCVPISNHLYFYWYRQILGQKVEFLVSFYNNEISEKSEIFDDQFSVERPDGSNFTLKIRSTKLEDSAMYFCASNRESSYNSPLHFGNGTRLTVT.